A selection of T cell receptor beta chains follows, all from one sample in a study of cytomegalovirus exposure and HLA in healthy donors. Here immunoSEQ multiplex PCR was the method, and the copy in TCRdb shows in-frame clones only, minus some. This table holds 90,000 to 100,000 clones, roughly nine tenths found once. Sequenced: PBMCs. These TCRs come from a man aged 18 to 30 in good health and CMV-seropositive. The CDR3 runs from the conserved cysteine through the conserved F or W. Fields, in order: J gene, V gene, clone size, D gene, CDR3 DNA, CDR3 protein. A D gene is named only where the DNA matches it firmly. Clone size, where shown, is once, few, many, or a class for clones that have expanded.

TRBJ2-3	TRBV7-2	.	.	TGTGCCAGCAGCTTCTTTCGTGATACGCAGTATTTT	CASSFFRDTQYF
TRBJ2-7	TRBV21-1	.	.	TGTGCCAGCAGCCATCTAGCGGGAGCAATTGGGGAGCAGTACTTC	CASSHLAGAIGEQYF
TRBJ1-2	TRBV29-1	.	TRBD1	TGCAGCGTTGAGGGGACAGGTTCTAACTATGGCTACACCTTC	CSVEGTGSNYGYTF
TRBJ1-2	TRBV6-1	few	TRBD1	TGTGCCAGCAGTGACCGGGACAGGGGAGGCTACACCTTC	CASSDRDRGGYTF
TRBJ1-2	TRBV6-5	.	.	TGTGCCAGCAGTTACCAGGGCGGGGGTGGAATCTATGGCTACACCTTC	CASSYQGGGGIYGYTF
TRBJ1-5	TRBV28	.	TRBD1	TGTGCCAGCAGCAACCCAACGACAGGGAACTCATATAGCAATCAGCCCCAGCATTTT	CASSNPTTGNSYSNQPQHF
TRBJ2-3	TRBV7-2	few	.	TGTGCCAGCAGCTCTCGGAGAACCGGGAGTACCGCAGATACGCAGTATTTT	CASSSRRTGSTADTQYF
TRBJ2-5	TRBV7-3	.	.	TGTGCCAGCAGCTTAAACGGGGGTTCACGAGAGACCCAGTACTTC	CASSLNGGSRETQYF
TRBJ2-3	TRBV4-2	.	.	TGTGCCAGCAGCCAGGGCAACAGTAACTCCTGGGATACGCAGTATTTT	CASSQGNSNSWDTQYF
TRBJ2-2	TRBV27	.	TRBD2	TGTGCCAGCAGTTCCCCATCCGGGACTAGCGGGAAAGTCCGTGTTTTAAACACCGGGGAGCTGTTTTTT	CASSSPSGTSGKVRVLNTGELFF
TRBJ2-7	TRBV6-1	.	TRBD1	TGTGCCAGCACCTGGGGGACAGTCTCCTACGAGCAGTACTTC	CASTWGTVSYEQYF
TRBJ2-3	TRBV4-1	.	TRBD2	TGCGCCAGCAGCCAAGGGACTAGCGGGGGGGGCACAGATACGCAGTATTTT	CASSQGTSGGGTDTQYF
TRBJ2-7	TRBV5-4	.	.	TGTGCCAGCAGCTTGGTGTACGGGAGCTCCTACGAGCAGTACTTC	CASSLVYGSSYEQYF
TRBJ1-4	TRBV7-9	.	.	TGTGCCAGCAGCTTAGCACAGGCTGATGAAAAACTGTTTTTT	CASSLAQADEKLFF
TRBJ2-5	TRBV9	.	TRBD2	TGTGCCAGCAGCGTAGCTGGTAGCGGGGGAGAGACCCAGTACTTC	CASSVAGSGGETQYF
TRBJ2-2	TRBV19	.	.	TGTGCCAGTGGACAGCTCACCGGGGAGCTGTTTTTT	CASGQLTGELFF
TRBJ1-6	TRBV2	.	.	TGTGCCAGCATTGAGAGGGTTGGTAATTCACCCCTCCACTTT	CASIERVGNSPLHF
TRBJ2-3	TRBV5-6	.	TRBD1	TGTGCCAGCAGCTTGAATACAGGGGCAGTATCAGCGCAGTATTTT	CASSLNTGAVSAQYF
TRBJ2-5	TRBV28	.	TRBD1	TGTGCCAGCAGTACGGGGACAGGGGAGGAGACCCAGTACTTC	CASSTGTGEETQYF
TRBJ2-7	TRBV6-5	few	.	TGTGCCAGCAGTTACAAGGCCCAGGGGTCCTACGAGCAGTACTTC	CASSYKAQGSYEQYF